This T cell receptor (beta chain) was captured in a study of T cells in Graves' hyperthyroidism and ophthalmopathy (dated by TCRdb to about 2019). Looking at the study overall: Peripheral blood samples were taken at the time of initial diagnosis, prior to any treatment. A discovery cohort of approximately 100 patients, fewer than 50 with Graves' ophthalmopathy and 57 with stable Graves' hyperthyroidism, was used to find distinguishing TCR V-J signatures. Whether ophthalmopathy could be predicted prospectively was tested in an independent validation cohort made up of under 20 hyperthyroidism patients plus 17 patients who later progressed to ophthalmopathy. The approximately 100 discovery patients were randomly divided into training and test sets at a 7:3 ratio. Thyroid tissue and blood T-cell repertoires from six Graves' hyperthyroidism patients were also compared in the study. Following sampling, methimazole starting at 30 mg daily was given to hyperthyroidism patients, and high-dose intravenous methylprednisolone was given to ophthalmopathy patients. According to the paper, TCR Vbeta CDR3 sequencing was carried out on approximately 140 peripheral blood samples, which came from more than 40 ophthalmopathy, 80 or so hyperthyroidism and roughly 17 progressor patients.

Graves' hyperthyroidism was defined as stable when no progression to ophthalmopathy occurred over 18 months of follow-up. Hyperthyroidism patients were newly diagnosed, had a disease duration of under 2 months, and were aged 18 to 65 years. Any patient with an uncontrolled infection, another autoimmune disease, pregnancy or lactation was excluded. Diagnoses were based on clinical symptoms, serum thyroxine and TRAb, thyroid ultrasound and orbital computed tomography. Ficoll-Paque density gradient centrifugation was used to isolate PBMCs from approximately 10 ml of fresh peripheral blood. Trizol reagent was used to extract total RNA, and RNA quality was then checked on an Agilent 2100 Bioanalyzer. For this clonotype: Its antigen is not yet known. No much larger clone is present one base from it, and per-base qualities are unavailable.

Study-wide findings and limitations: No statistical method was used to fix the sample size in advance, and group allocation was not hidden from the investigators. In validation, progression to ophthalmopathy was predicted by the model with 70.59% sensitivity and 72% to 85% specificity, a median of 6.5 months before onset. Ophthalmopathy was separated from stable hyperthyroidism by a 13 V-J signature model, with just over 85% sensitivity and just over 81% specificity obtained in cross-validation and 80%/75% obtained in testing. Most expanded thyroid clonotypes (frequency above 0.001) were also found in blood, which suggests that blood repertoires may mirror thyroid immune responses.

Amplification of TCR beta CDR3 regions was carried out from RNA transcripts. The first round of RT-PCR for the TCR CDR3 was performed with the HTBI primer set and the Qiagen OneStep RT-PCR kit. Libraries were constructed in a second round of multiplex PCR, after which size selection and purification were carried out. Sequencing of the libraries was done on an Illumina HiSeq2000 using paired-end 100 bp reads. On the study's bioinformatics: SOAPnuke was used to process the raw data, removing reads that contained adapters or uncalled bases, had a mean Phred below 15, or lacked an exact match to the constant primer or identifier. COPE v1.2.5 was used to merge the high-quality paired reads, and each unique nucleotide sequence was defined as a clonotype. MiTCR v1.1 was used to align clonotypes to the IMGT TRBV, TRBD and TRBJ reference segments. The analysis included only V-J combinations with a frequency above 0.0001, which together covered 99% to 99.2% of the repertoires. A TCS score was defined as the ratio of F50 (clonal expansion) to E x V (chaos), with BLOSUM62-based TCRdist applied between CDR3 peptides within each V-J. Welch's t-statistics and random forest reduced roughly 530 V-J features to some 14, which were used in a naive Bayes classifier (R e1071). TCRdb reworked the public reads: Q25 trimming with fastp, MiXCR clone assembly, productive beta chains retained. CDR3 protein duplicates are merged, each entry listing the most common genes and DNA. The V and J calls come from TCRdb's annotation, not from the publication. The sample table holds about 560,000 distinct CDR3 sequences, of which around 17% were seen once. Together, the top ten hold about 17% of the sample.

The clonotype comes from a woman in her late teens or twenties with Graves' hyperthyroidism. Sequencing was performed on blood.

The DNA reads as follows: TGCGCCAGCAGCGGTGCCGGATCCTACAATGAGCAGTTCTTC. This translates into CASSGAGSYNEQFF. The chain was built from TRBV5-1 and TRBJ2-1; no D gene can be assigned with confidence. The CDR3, cysteine through phenylalanine, is 14 amino acids long. Only CDR3 DNA remains: 42 bases, in frame from the first base. The V and J ends are trimmed by 4 bases and 1 base, leaving 9 bases between them. The germline V gene gives CDR1 as SGHRS and CDR2 as YFSETQ.